The 30 T cell receptor beta chains in this list originate from one sample, sequenced in a study of identical twins. TCRdb re-called the 5' RACE reads through MiXCR, storing one row per CDR3 protein. The table has roughly 350,000 distinct CDR3 sequences, approximately 9.1% seen once. Material: naive T cells sorted from blood. Source of these receptors: a woman in her forties or fifties in good health.

A few counts support this clonotype. V usage is TRBV5-1 and J usage is TRBJ2-5; TRBD1 might be the D (6 bases). CDR3 size: 18 residues. Germline V gene data show CDR1 as SGHRS and CDR2 as YFSETQ. V was clipped by 1 base and J by 2 bases, with 21 bases between them. This chain's CDR3 is CASSLFGTPLSQQETQYF. Here the CDR3 DNA reads TGCGCCAGCAGCTTGTTCGGGACACCTCTAAGCCAACAAGAGACCCAGTACTTC.

In this sample, this clonotype turned up a few times. V and J are TRBV2 and TRBJ2-5, with no clear D. CDR1 and CDR2 from the germline V gene are SNHLY and FYNNEI. This CDR3 comprises 14 residues. The V and J ends lost 2 bases and 6 bases respectively, with 13 bases between them. The CDR3 region has the DNA TGTGCCAGCAGTGAAAGACCGGAGAGGAAGACCCAGTACTTC. It specifies CASSERPERKTQYF.

This clonotype was seen many times. The V and J genes are TRBV12-3 or TRBV12-4 and TRBJ2-4; 9 bases line up with TRBD2. Unmatched junction bases numbered 11, after V lost 8 bases and J lost 6 bases. The CDR3 runs to 15 residues. The CDR3 here is CASGLAGLWGNIQYF. The CDR3 nucleotides are TGTGCCAGCGGGCTAGCGGGACTCTGGGGAAACATTCAGTACTTC.

This clonotype was seen more than once but under ten times. This chain links TRBV4-1 with TRBJ2-2; D gene unclear. Germline V gives CDR1 MGHRA, CDR2 YSYEKL. V dropped 2 bases and J dropped 7 bases, with 5 bases sitting between them. The CDR3 extends over 12 amino acids. The CDR3 loop is CASSQIFGELFF. As DNA, the CDR3 is TGCGCCAGCAGCCAAATATTCGGGGAGCTGTTTTTT.

The rearrangement joins TRBV20-1 to TRBJ1-4, with 7 bases matching TRBD1. V trimming: 6 bases; J trimming: 2 bases; junction bases outside the gene matches: 9. The CDR3 length is 15 residues. Looked up from germline, CDR1 is DFQATT and CDR2 is SNEGSKA (reference sequence). The CDR3 DNA reads as TGCAGTGCCAGGAGACAGGGAAAGACTAATGAAAAACTGTTTTTT. The encoded protein is CSARRQGKTNEKLFF.

The V gene is TRBV21-1, the J gene TRBJ1-2. TRBV21-1 is deemed a pseudogene. There are 13 residues in the CDR3. The CDR3 is CASCRDGDYGYTF. CDR3 coding DNA: TGTGCCAGCTGTAGAGACGGAGACTATGGCTACACCTTC.

There are many counts of this clonotype. The chain joins TRBV5-5 to TRBJ2-1, with a possible D match to TRBD1 (6 bases). Between the trimmed V and J ends, which lost 0 bases and 3 bases, there was a span of 10 bases. The CDR3 loop spans 15 amino acids. CDR1 and CDR2 (germline): SGHKS, YYEKEE (reference sequence). The CDR3 loop is CASSLVIGGYNEQFF. The CDR3, as DNA: TGTGCCAGCAGCTTGGTGATAGGGGGCTACAATGAGCAGTTCTTC.

The genes are TRBV11-3 and TRBJ1-1, with no clear D. Germline V CDR1 and CDR2: SGHNT, YENEEA. This CDR3 comprises 13 residues. V lost 5 bases and J lost 6, with 13 bases in between. Here the CDR3 reads CASSLRPGAEAFF. The CDR3 DNA follows: TGTGCCAGCAGCCTGCGTCCCGGAGCTGAAGCTTTCTTT.

This clonotype was counted a few times. The J gene is TRBJ2-2, the V gene TRBV7-9, with 11 bases matching TRBD2. Unmatched junction bases numbered 9, after V lost 5 bases and J lost 7 bases. There are 16 residues in the CDR3. CDR1 SEHNR and CDR2 FQNEAQ come from the germline V gene (reference sequence). CDR3 loop: CASSPIAGGPLGELFF. In DNA, the CDR3 is TGTGCCAGCAGCCCCATAGCGGGAGGGCCCCTCGGGGAGCTGTTTTTT.

This clonotype was detected a few times. The CDR3 sequence: CASSVWAGLAGRSDEQFF. CDR3 coding DNA: TGTGCCAGCAGCGTATGGGCGGGACTAGCGGGAAGGTCGGATGAGCAGTTCTTC. The chain combines TRBV9 with TRBJ2-1, with 13 bases lining up with TRBD2. The germline V gene has CDR1 SGDLS and CDR2 YYNGEE. The J segment lost 8 bases and the V segment lost 1 base, leaving 12 bases of the junction unmatched. This CDR3 comprises 18 residues.

The V call is TRBV6-5, the J call TRBJ1-1; 8 nucleotides agree with TRBD1. Germline V gene data show CDR1 as MNHEY and CDR2 as SVGAGI. J was trimmed by 3 bases and V by 0 bases; bases with no gene match: 3. The CDR3 contains 15 residues. The chain's CDR3 is CASSYSTGGDTEAFF. The CDR3 region has the DNA TGTGCCAGCAGTTACTCCACAGGGGGGGACACTGAAGCTTTCTTT.

The rearrangement uses TRBV7-8 and TRBJ1-4, with a weak D call TRBD1 (5 bases). Germline V gene sequence: CDR1 SGHVS, CDR2 FQNEAQ. The ends were cut back, 1 base at V and 4 bases at J, with 13 bases in the middle. The CDR3 is 16 residues long. CDR3 loop: CASSLEGTRFNEKLFF. In DNA form, the CDR3 reads TGTGCCAGCAGCTTAGAGGGGACGAGATTTAATGAAAAACTGTTTTTT.

This clonotype was picked up many times. The CDR3 region has the DNA TGTGCCAGCAGTCCTTTTTTGTCCGATGAGCAGTTCTTC. This sequence encodes CASSPFLSDEQFF. This sequence joins TRBV6-5 and TRBJ2-1; the D is unclear. The CDR3 is made up of 13 amino acids. The V gene's germline CDR1 is MNHEY and CDR2 SVGAGI. Trimming stripped 5 bases from V and 8 bases from J, with 13 bases between.

The genes are TRBV5-4 and TRBJ2-3; D possibly corresponds to TRBD2 (6 bases). The CDR3 is 15 residues long. Trimming cost V 0 bases and J 2 bases, with 10 bases left between them. CDR1 SGHNT and CDR2 YYREEE come from the germline V gene (reference sequence). The CDR3 region has the DNA TGTGCCAGCAGCTTGGGGTGGACTAACACAGATACGCAGTATTTT. This translates into CASSLGWTNTDTQYF.

The chain carries TRBV29-1 and TRBJ1-2, with unresolved D. V shed 4 bases and J shed 4 bases, with 13 bases lying between them. This CDR3 contains 13 residues. Germline loops: CDR1 SQVTM, CDR2 ANQGSEA. The CDR3, as DNA: TGCAGCGTTGGCCCGACGGAGTTCTATGGCTACACCTTC. This codes for CSVGPTEFYGYTF.

This chain connects TRBV11-2 to TRBJ2-1; either TRBD1 or TRBD2 may fit D (6 bases each). The CDR3 sequence is 18 residues long. Germline values: CDR1 SGHAT, CDR2 FQNNGV. V was clipped by 2 bases and J by 9 bases, with 26 bases between them. For the CDR3, the DNA is TGTGCCAGCAGCTTAAGGGAGAAATTTGGGGGGCGCTTGGGTGAGCAGTTCTTC. Translation: CASSLREKFGGRLGEQFF. Combining the CDR3 with reference TRBV11-2 and TRBJ2-1 gives the whole variable domain EAGVAQSPRYKIIEKRQSVAFWCNPISGHATLYWYQQILGQGPKLLIQFQNNGVVDDSQLPKDRFSAERLKGVDSTLKIQPAKLEDSAVYLCASSLREKFGGRLGEQFFGPGTRLTVL.

The chain combines TRBV5-1 with TRBJ2-1, with 8 bases that match TRBD1. The CDR3 runs 14 residues. After removal of 4 bases from V and 5 bases from J, the junction contained 5 bases not matched to a gene. CDR1 and CDR2 (germline): SGHRS, YFSETQ. Written as DNA, the CDR3 is TGCGCCAGCAGCCGTTGGACAGGGAACAATGAGCAGTTCTTC. Translated, it gives CASSRWTGNNEQFF.

This clonotype came up many times. This chain joins TRBV27 and TRBJ2-5, with 9 bases matching TRBD2. CDR3 length: 14 residues. From germline, CDR1 is MNHEY and CDR2 SMNVEV (reference sequence). With 6 bases clipped from V and 6 bases from J, the junction kept 8 bases outside the gene matches. The CDR3 DNA follows: TGTGCCAGCAGCCCGGGACTAGCTCAGCAGACCCAGTACTTC. Translating gives CASSPGLAQQTQYF.

This clonotype was picked up many times. The rearrangement links TRBV4-1 to TRBJ2-3; tentative D call: TRBD2 (6 bases). The ends were cut back, 4 bases at V and 2 bases at J, with 19 bases in the middle. The CDR3 contains 17 residues. In germline, CDR1 is MGHRA, CDR2 YSYEKL. CDR3 in DNA: TGCGCCAGCAGCCCTACCGGGACTTTAGGGACCACAGATACGCAGTATTTT. This translates into CASSPTGTLGTTDTQYF.

This clonotype was observed a handful of times. This chain connects TRBV6-1 to TRBJ1-2; the D gene is possibly TRBD1 (5 bases). The CDR3 spans 14 residues. Germline CDR1 is MNHNS and CDR2 is SASEGT. V was pared by 6 bases and J by 3 bases, with 14 bases between. The CDR3 coding sequence is TGTGCCAGCAGAAGGCAGGGAGGCGACTATGGCTACACCTTC. Encoded protein: CASRRQGGDYGYTF.

This clonotype was seen ten or more times. This chain links TRBV12-3 or TRBV12-4 with TRBJ1-1; D remains unclear. The V gene lost 6 bases and the J gene lost 4 bases, with 12 bases spanning the gap. CDR3 length equals 13 residues. Here the CDR3 DNA reads TGTGCCAGCAGGAATAACATGGGCACTGAAGCTTTCTTT. Its protein product is CASRNNMGTEAFF.

The rearrangement links TRBV12-3 or TRBV12-4 to TRBJ1-3; D is undetermined. This CDR3 region has 13 residues. V was clipped by 10 bases and J by 0 bases, with 10 bases between them. This chain's CDR3 is CANRLSSGNTIYF. The CDR3 DNA reads as TGTGCCAACCGATTAAGCTCTGGAAACACCATATATTTT.

This clonotype was counted many times. V and J are TRBV5-1 and TRBJ2-1; D is possibly TRBD1 (5 bases). CDR1 and CDR2 from the germline V gene are SGHRS and YFSETQ. The germline V and J ends were trimmed by 4 bases and 3 bases, with 11 bases remaining between them. The CDR3 consists of 14 residues. This chain's CDR3 is CASSVGDSYNEQFF. The CDR3 DNA reads TGCGCCAGCAGCGTTGGCGACAGCTACAATGAGCAGTTCTTC.

This clonotype was seen many times. The chain carries TRBV5-1 and TRBJ2-1, with 8 bases lining up with TRBD2. Trimming took 1 base from V and 0 from J; bases not matched to a gene: 9. The germline CDR1 and CDR2 sequences are SGHRS and YFSETQ. The CDR3 extends over 18 amino acids. The CDR3 region is CASSLRVLSGNSYNEQFF. For the CDR3, the DNA is TGCGCCAGCAGCTTGCGGGTCCTTAGCGGGAACTCCTACAATGAGCAGTTCTTC.

In this sample, this clonotype turned up a few times. The V and J genes are TRBV2 and TRBJ1-5; maybe TRBD1 (5 bases). The V end was cut by 2 bases, the J end by 2 bases, with 13 bases between. Germline CDR1 is SNHLY and CDR2 is FYNNEI. This CDR3 contains 16 residues. The CDR3 DNA reads as TGTGCCAGCAGTGAAAGTGGGGGAAGGGGCAATCAGCCCCAGCATTTT. Protein sequence: CASSESGGRGNQPQHF.

There are many counts of this clonotype. The J gene is TRBJ1-6, the V gene TRBV6-5; D not resolved. The CDR3 length is 14 residues. The germline V gene encodes CDR1 MNHEY and CDR2 SVGAGI. Trimming took 4 bases from V and 5 from J, leaving 9 bases between them. For the CDR3, the DNA is TGTGCCAGCAGTTCGGAACAGAATAATTCACCCCTCCACTTT. This translates into CASSSEQNNSPLHF.

This clonotype came up a few times. This chain links TRBV12-3 or TRBV12-4 with TRBJ2-1, with D uncertain. This CDR3 spans 14 amino acids. Trimming took 10 bases from V and 0 from J, leaving 13 bases between them. The CDR3 region is CATRRLLSYNEQFF. The CDR3 bases are TGTGCCACCCGACGGTTACTCTCCTACAATGAGCAGTTCTTC.

The chain links TRBV6-2 or TRBV6-3 to TRBJ2-1; D unclear. The CDR3 has 11 amino acids. V was clipped by 5 bases and J by 7 bases, with 6 bases between them. In germline, CDR1 is MNHEY, CDR2 SVGEGT. This chain's CDR3 is CASSRLNEQFF. CDR3 DNA: TGTGCCAGCAGTCGCTTGAATGAGCAGTTCTTC.

This clonotype came up a few times. The V call is TRBV29-1, the J call TRBJ1-3; no clear D gene. Germline values: CDR1 SQVTM, CDR2 ANQGSEA. The CDR3 has 13 amino acids. V was clipped by 5 bases and J by 1 base, with 9 bases between them. The CDR3 region is CSVLESSGNTIYF. The DNA of the CDR3 is TGCAGCGTTCTAGAAAGTTCTGGAAACACCATATATTTT.

In its sample, this clonotype was seen many times. V gene TRBV7-9 combines with J gene TRBJ2-2, with unresolved D. CDR3 length: 12 amino acids. Germline values: CDR1 SEHNR, CDR2 FQNEAQ (reference sequence). Trimming took off 5 bases at V and 7 bases at J, with 8 bases between the two ends. The CDR3 region is CASSGSVGELFF. The CDR3 DNA is TGTGCCAGCAGCGGATCAGTCGGGGAGCTGTTTTTT.